The 9 T cell receptor beta chains listed next were all sequenced from one sample in a study of tumor-infiltrating lymphocytes in primary liver carcinoma. Unsorted whole blood yielded the blood RNA, and germline DNA was also extracted. TCR beta cDNA was prepared out of around 460 ng total RNA by means of a constant-region primer. It was through three nested multiplex PCR rounds of slightly modified ARM-PCR that TCR beta libraries arose. Investigators reported that the first two PCR rounds, at 10 cycles each, used TRBV1-TRBV30 forward primers with a C-beta reverse primer. One entry per CDR3 protein, called by TCRdb with MiXCR from the multiplex PCR reads. The table shows a few hundred thousand distinct CDR3 sequences, with 50% to 60% occurring only once. Sequences were obtained from peripheral blood. The receptors were sampled from a woman under 40 with primary liver carcinoma and hepatitis B virus infection.

Notes on this clonotype: It may be a read error: a sequence one base away is much more abundant. This chain uses TRBV4-1 with TRBJ1-1; D is unresolved. Germline V lookup: CDR1 MGHRA, CDR2 YSYEKL. The CDR3 has 14 amino acids. Trimming took 1 base from V and 3 from J, leaving 9 bases between them. This chain's CDR3 is CASSQGEGDTEAFF. The CDR3 DNA is TGCGCCAGCAGCCAAGGAGAGGGAGACACTGAAGCTTTCTTT.

This clonotype was recorded at least ten times. This chain joins TRBV11-2 and TRBJ2-7; no clear D gene. Deletions cut 0 bases from V and 0 bases from J, with 6 bases between. The CDR3 length is 14 residues. In germline, CDR1 is SGHAT, CDR2 FQNNGV. The CDR3 loop is CASSLDLYSYEQYF. Here the CDR3 DNA reads TGTGCCAGCAGCTTAGATCTCTACTCCTACGAGCAGTACTTC.

The J gene is TRBJ1-1, the V gene TRBV6-5, with no clear D. This CDR3 comprises 14 residues. V lost 7 bases, J lost 5 bases, and 17 bases lay in between. In germline, CDR1 is MNHEY, CDR2 SVGAGI. CDR3 protein: CASKSMTPSTEAFF. DNA of the CDR3: TGTGCCAGCAAATCCATGACACCGAGTACTGAAGCTTTCTTT.

This clonotype was detected a few times. This rearrangement joins TRBV5-4 to TRBJ2-7, with 8 bases fitting TRBD1. The V gene's germline CDR1 is SGHNT and CDR2 YYREEE (reference sequence). V lost 4 bases to trimming and J lost 4 bases; unmatched junction nucleotides: 4. This CDR3 region has 13 residues. DNA of the CDR3: TGTGCCAGCAGCCCGGACAGGGCTTACGAGCAGTACTTC. Its protein product is CASSPDRAYEQYF.

About this clonotype itself: Since the CDR3 does not end with the conserved phenylalanine or tryptophan, this likely comes from a read error. V usage is TRBV13 and J usage is TRBJ2-5, with 11 bases that match TRBD2. From germline, CDR1 is PRHDT and CDR2 FYEKMQ (reference sequence). The CDR3 totals 16 residues. Trimming cost V 7 bases and J 5 bases; bases outside gene matches: 12. Written as DNA, the CDR3 is TGTGCCAGCAACTTGTGGGCTAGCGGGAGGTCGGAGACCCAGTACTTA. Its protein is CASNLWASGRSETQYL.

V is TRBV28 and J is TRBJ1-2, with TRBD1 matching over 7 bases. The germline V gene has CDR1 MDHEN and CDR2 SYDVKM. The junction had 12 bases not matched to a gene; V was cut back by 6 bases and J by 2 bases. This CDR3 is built from 16 residues. DNA for the CDR3: TGTGCCAGCAGACCCCAGGGGGTGCGATGGAACTATGGCTACACCTTC. Protein product: CASRPQGVRWNYGYTF.

The chain is built from TRBV30 and TRBJ1-2; D not resolved. This CDR3 is 12 amino acids long. The V gene lost 0 bases and the J gene lost 5 bases, with 7 bases spanning the gap. Germline CDR1 is GTSNPN and CDR2 is SVGIG (reference sequence). The CDR3 loop reads CAWSVTVYGYTF. The CDR3 DNA sequence: TGTGCCTGGAGTGTAACCGTTTATGGCTACACCTTC. The whole variable domain, filled in from reference TRBV30 and TRBJ1-2, reads SQTIHQWPATLVQPVGSPLSLECTVEGTSNPNLYWYRQAAGRGLQLLFYSVGIGQISSEVPQNLSASRPQDRQFILSSKKLLLSDSGFYLCAWSVTVYGYTFGSGTRLTVV.

The genes are TRBV6-5 and TRBJ1-1, with a weak D call TRBD1 (5 bases). CDR1 and CDR2 (germline): MNHEY, SVGAGI. The CDR3 is 15 amino acids. V shed 0 bases and J shed 8 bases, with 16 bases lying between them. The CDR3 loop is CASSYSWQGQAEAFF. CDR3 sequence (DNA): TGTGCCAGCAGTTACTCTTGGCAGGGTCAGGCCGAAGCTTTCTTT.

Many counts were recorded for this clonotype. An end of the junction does not agree with germline; a read error may underlie this. CDR3 bases: TGCAGCGTTAGTCCAAGCACGGATACGCAGTATTTT. Residues: CSVSPSTDTQYF. This chain connects TRBV29-1 to TRBJ2-3; D ambiguous. CDR1 and CDR2 (germline): SQVTM, ANQGSEA. CDR3 length: 12 amino acids.